This TCR beta chain was sequenced during a study of CD8+ T cells in alopecia areata. About this clone: Its target is unknown.

Described treatment: oral pan-JAK inhibitor, 5-10 mg twice daily. Alopecia areata patients provided lesional scalp punch biopsies and peripheral blood. V lost 1 base to trimming and J lost 8 bases, with 11 bases between them. Per germline, CDR1 GTSNPN and CDR2 SVGIG (reference sequence). This CDR3 has 13 amino acids. The study, taken as a whole, reports: During tofacitinib treatment, many expanded lesional clones remained in scalp and blood. Mice showed TCR sharing more clearly than patients did, possibly owing to HLA. Significant decreases in scalp clonality and expanded CD8+ clones followed tofacitinib treatment.

Investigators isolated RNA and reverse transcribed it into cDNA to act as the sequencing template. This table comes from immunoSEQ multiplex PCR, and its TCRdb copy is limited to in-frame clones, with some not included. The sample gives 200,000 to 250,000 clones, 66% of which show up once; over 1% is in the top ten. The chain employs TRBV30 and TRBJ1-4; no definite D call. The sequence was obtained from a human donor with alopecia areata. Source: CD4+ T cells sorted from blood, taken around week 44, from a patient treated with tofacitinib. The CDR3 DNA sequence: TGTGCCTGGAGTGCTCTAGGGAGCGAAAAACTGTTTTTT. Translated: CAWSALGSEKLFF.